This TCR beta chain was identified in a study of regulatory T cells in long-lasting Graves disease. Study outcomes and limitations: Sample size was small, which may have lowered accuracy.

Worth noting for this clonotype: Its specificity is not known.

Arm-PCR with iRepertoire HTBI primers amplified the CDR3 regions for these TCR beta libraries. MiXCR, applied by TCRdb to the multiplex PCR reads, yields one record per CDR3 protein. The sample gives around 400,000 distinct CDR3 sequences, about 10% of which show up once; approximately 20% is in the top ten. Stated time point: newly diagnosed GD, antithyroid drugs for less than 3 months. PBMCs were the source of the RNA used for TCR sequencing. The CDR3 spans 13 residues. With V trimmed by 6 bases and J by 10 bases, 5 bases remained unmatched. The V gene's germline CDR1 is SEHNR and CDR2 FQNEAQ (reference sequence). A further study also used this sample, focusing on T cells in Graves' hyperthyroidism and ophthalmopathy. That work states: In the first-round RT-PCR of the TCR CDR3, the HTBI primer set was used.

J is TRBJ2-1 and V is TRBV7-9; 11 bases align to TRBD1. Here the sequenced sample was peripheral blood mononuclear cells (PBMCs), taken at new diagnosis, from a patient treated with antithyroid drugs. This TCR was sampled from a woman aged 18-29 years with Graves disease. CDR3 sequence reads: CASRRTGGNEQFF. The CDR3 nucleotides read TGTGCCAGCAGAAGGACAGGGGGCAACGAGCAGTTCTTC. Looking up the rest from reference TRBV7-9 and TRBJ2-1 gives the full variable domain: DTGVSQNPRHKITKRGQNVTFRCDPISEHNRLYWYRQTLGQGPEFLTYFQNEAQLEKSRLLSDRFSAERPKGSFSTLEIQRTEQGDSAMYLCASRRTGGNEQFFGPGTRLTVL.